A single sample gave rise to the 8 T cell receptor beta chains below, sequenced in a study of cytomegalovirus exposure and HLA in healthy donors (dated by TCRdb to between 2016 and 2019). The library was prepared using the immunoSEQ multiplex PCR assay. The multiplex PCR relied on a mix of 60 forward primers for TCR Vbeta segments and 13 reverse primers for TCR Jbeta segments. As stored in TCRdb, this immuneACCESS dataset retains in-frame rearrangements with V and J assigned. A fraction of the clones does not appear; measured against another copy, unresolved V genes explain less than half of the discrepancy, and the remainder lacks a known reason. The sample table contains 120,000 or so clones; only one count was recorded for around 82% of them. The ten largest clones represent approximately 1.3% of the sample. The source material was PBMCs. The receptors derive from a female donor in good health and CMV-seronegative.

The V call is TRBV5-4, the J call TRBJ2-7; maybe TRBD2 (5 bases). This CDR3 spans 12 amino acids. The germline CDR1 and CDR2 sequences are SGHNT and YYREEE (reference sequence). The V end was cut by 5 bases, the J end by 5 bases, with 11 bases between. The DNA for the CDR3 is TGTGCCAGCAGTAAACCCGGGAACGAGCAGTACTTC. Translated: CASSKPGNEQYF.

The chain has TRBV7-2 and TRBJ1-2, with unresolved D. From germline, CDR1 is SGHTA and CDR2 FQGNSA. This CDR3 is 13 amino acids long. Trimming stripped 10 bases from V and 0 bases from J, with 12 bases between. CDR3 residues: CATHQATNYGYTF. CDR3 DNA: TGTGCCACCCACCAGGCTACTAACTATGGCTACACCTTC.

In regard to this clone: Other DNA sequences of this sample code for an identical CDR3. The V call is TRBV5-6, the J call TRBJ1-1; 8 nucleotides match TRBD1. The V segment lost 4 bases and the J segment 3 bases; nucleotides outside the gene matches: 2. The CDR3 has 13 residues. Germline V lookup: CDR1 SGHDT, CDR2 YYEEEE. The DNA of the CDR3 is TGTGCCAGCAGCCCGACAGGGGACACTGAAGCTTTCTTT. As protein: CASSPTGDTEAFF.

The gene calls are TRBV30 and TRBJ1-5; D gene uncertain. The V gene's germline CDR1 is GTSNPN and CDR2 SVGIG (reference sequence). Between the trimmed V and J ends, which lost 1 base and 2 bases, there was a span of 6 bases. The CDR3 covers 13 residues. CDR3 region: CAWSDQGNQPQHF. CDR3 DNA sequence: TGTGCCTGGAGTGACCAGGGCAATCAGCCCCAGCATTTT.

V gene TRBV10-2 combines with J gene TRBJ2-5; possible D gene TRBD2, 5 bases. This CDR3 has 13 residues. Germline lookup yields CDR1 WSHSY and CDR2 SAAADI. The ends were cut back, 6 bases at V and 7 bases at J, with 15 bases in the middle. The CDR3 DNA reads as TGCGCCAGCAGGCCCAGCGGCAAAGCGACCCAGTACTTC. This translates into CASRPSGKATQYF.

The chain links TRBV11-2 to TRBJ2-1; 11 bases match TRBD2. CDR1 and CDR2 (germline): SGHAT, FQNNGV. The CDR3 consists of 15 residues. V lost 5 bases to trimming and J lost 9 bases; unmatched junction nucleotides: 9. The chain's CDR3 is CASSQTSGSVGEQFF. The CDR3 coding sequence is TGTGCCAGCAGCCAAACTAGCGGGAGTGTTGGTGAGCAGTTCTTC.

Details on this clone: No conserved phenylalanine or tryptophan ends this CDR3, so it is likely a read error. CDR3 residues: CASRHAGVRDWEQYL. The CDR3 DNA reads as TGCGCCAGCAGGCACGCGGGAGTACGGGATTGGGAGCAGTACCTC. The chain couples TRBV10-2 to TRBJ2-7; 7 nucleotides match TRBD2. The junction had 15 bases not matched to a gene; V was cut back by 6 bases and J by 7 bases. The V gene's germline CDR1 is WSHSY and CDR2 SAAADI. The CDR3 sequence is 15 residues long.

The chain combines TRBV4-1 with TRBJ2-7, with D possibly matching TRBD1 (5 bases). The V end lost 0 bases, the J end lost 2 bases, and 17 bases lay between the germline ends. Germline CDR1 and CDR2: MGHRA and YSYEKL. CDR3 size: 17 residues. CDR3 amino acids: CASSQEGRPYRTYEQYF. The CDR3 DNA follows: TGCGCCAGCAGCCAAGAGGGGCGACCTTATCGTACCTACGAGCAGTACTTC.